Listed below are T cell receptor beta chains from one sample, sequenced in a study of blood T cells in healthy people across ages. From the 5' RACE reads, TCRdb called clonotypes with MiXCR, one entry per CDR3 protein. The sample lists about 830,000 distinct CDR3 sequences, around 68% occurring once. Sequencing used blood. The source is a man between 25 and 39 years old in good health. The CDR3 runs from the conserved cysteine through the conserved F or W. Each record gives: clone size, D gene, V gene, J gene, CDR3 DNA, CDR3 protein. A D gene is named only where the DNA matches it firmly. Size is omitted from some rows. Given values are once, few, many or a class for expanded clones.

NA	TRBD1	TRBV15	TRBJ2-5	TGTGCCACCAGCAGAGATACAGGGGCCAATGAGCAGTACTTC	CATSRDTGANEQYF
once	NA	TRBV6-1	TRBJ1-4	TGTGCCAGCAGTGAAGGGAGGTTTAGTGAAAAACTGTTTTTT	CASSEGRFSEKLFF
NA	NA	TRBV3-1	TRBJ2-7	TGTGCCAGCAGCCAAGGAGGACAACGAGGCTCCTACGAGCAGTACTTC	CASSQGGQRGSYEQYF
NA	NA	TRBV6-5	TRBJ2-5	TGTGCCAACAGTTACTCGCCCGGCCTCTTGGCCCAGTACTTC	CANSYSPGLLAQYF
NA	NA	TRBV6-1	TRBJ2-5	TGTGCCAGCAGTGACCGGTCGGCGAGGACGGAGACCCAGTACTTC	CASSDRSARTETQYF
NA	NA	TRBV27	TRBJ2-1	TGTGCCAGCAGTTTGCGACTTTCGCATGAGCAGTTCTTC	CASSLRLSHEQFF
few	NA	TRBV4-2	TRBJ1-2	TGTGCCAGCAGCCAAGATCACGTCACAGTATCTAACTATGGCTACACCTTC	CASSQDHVTVSNYGYTF
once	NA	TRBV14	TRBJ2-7	TGTGCCAGCAGCGACCTGGGGCAGGGGTACGAGCAGTACTTC	CASSDLGQGYEQYF
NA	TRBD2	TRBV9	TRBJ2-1	TGTGCCAGCAGCGCGGGACTAGATTTCTATGAGCAGTTCTTC	CASSAGLDFYEQFF
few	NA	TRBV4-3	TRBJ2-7	TGCGCCAGCAGCCAAGACCTCAGGGCGGCCTACGAGCAGTACTTC	CASSQDLRAAYEQYF
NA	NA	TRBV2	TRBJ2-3	TGTGCCAGCAGTCCGCTGACCCCGGGTGATCGAGATACGCAGTATTTT	CASSPLTPGDRDTQYF
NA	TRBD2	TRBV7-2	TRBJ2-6	TGTGCCAGCAGCTTAATAGCGGGAGGCTCTGGGGCCAACGTCCTGACTTTC	CASSLIAGGSGANVLTF
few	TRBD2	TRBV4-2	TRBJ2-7	TGTGCCAGCGGCCAAGATTTAATTAGCGGGGCCTACGAGCAGTACTTC	CASGQDLISGAYEQYF
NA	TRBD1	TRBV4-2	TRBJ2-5	TGTACCAGCACCAATCGGTGGGACAGTCAAGAGACCCAGTACTTC	CTSTNRWDSQETQYF
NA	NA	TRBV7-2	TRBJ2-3	TGTGCCAGCAGCTTCTATCCAGATACGCAGTATTTT	CASSFYPDTQYF
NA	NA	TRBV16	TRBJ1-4	TGTGCCAGCAGCCAAACGACGGGCCTTAATGAAAAACTGTTTTTT	CASSQTTGLNEKLFF
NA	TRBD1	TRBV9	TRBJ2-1	TGTGCCAGCAGCATTGACGGACAGGGCAATGAGCAGTTCTTC	CASSIDGQGNEQFF
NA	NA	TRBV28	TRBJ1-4	TGTGCCAGACCTACGCAAGAGAGGGAAAAACTGTTTTTT	CARPTQEREKLFF
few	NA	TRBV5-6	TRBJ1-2	TGTGCCAGCAGCTTGGTAGACCGTATCTACACCTTC	CASSLVDRIYTF
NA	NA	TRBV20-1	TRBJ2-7	TGCAGTGCCCCCAAAGGGGGGACCTACGAGCAGTACTTC	CSAPKGGTYEQYF
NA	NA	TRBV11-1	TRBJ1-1	TGTGCCAGCAGCTTAAAGCTCGCCGCCACTGAAGCTTTCTTT	CASSLKLAATEAFF
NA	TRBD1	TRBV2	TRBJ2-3	TGTGCCAGCAGTGGGACCGGGACAGGGTCAGATACGCAGTATTTT	CASSGTGTGSDTQYF
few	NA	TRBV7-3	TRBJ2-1	TGTGCCAGCAGCTTAAAACCGGGGGAGCAGTTCTTC	CASSLKPGEQFF
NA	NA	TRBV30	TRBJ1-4	TGTGCCTGGACTAAACCGGGGTTAGGAGAAAAACTGTTTTTT	CAWTKPGLGEKLFF
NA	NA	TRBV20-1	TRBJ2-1	TGCAGTGCTAGAGATGCCCAGGGGGGTAACAATGAGCAGTTCTTC	CSARDAQGGNNEQFF
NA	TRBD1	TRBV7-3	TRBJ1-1	TGTGCCAGCAGGTTAACGGGACAGGGGGCCGGCACTGAAGCTTTCTTT	CASRLTGQGAGTEAFF
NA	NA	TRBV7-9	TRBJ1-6	TGTGCCAGCAGCTTAGTAACGGGGGGCGAGTCACCCCTCCACTTT	CASSLVTGGESPLHF
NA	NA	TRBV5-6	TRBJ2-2	TGTGCCAGCAGCCCTGCGGTCAGGGTCACCGGGGAGCTGTTTTTT	CASSPAVRVTGELFF
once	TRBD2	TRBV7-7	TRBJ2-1	TGTGCTAGCAGCTTGGGGGGAGGGAACGGACGCAATGAGCAGTTCTTC	CASSLGGGNGRNEQFF
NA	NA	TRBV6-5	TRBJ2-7	TGTGCCAGCAGTCGGGAGTCACCCTACCTACCCTACGAGCAGTACTTC	CASSRESPYLPYEQYF
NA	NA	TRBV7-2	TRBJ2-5	TGTGCCAGCAGCCCGGATAAGGTTCAAGAGACCCAGTACTTC	CASSPDKVQETQYF
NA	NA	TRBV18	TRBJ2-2	TGTGCCAGCTCACCACCGGAGGGCTCCGGGGAGCTGTTTTTT	CASSPPEGSGELFF
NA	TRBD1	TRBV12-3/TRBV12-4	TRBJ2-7	TGTGCCAACACTCTACAGGGGGCCTACGAGCAGTACTTC	CANTLQGAYEQYF
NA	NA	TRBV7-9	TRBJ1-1	TGTGCCAGCAGCTTATGGGGGGAGAGACGCACTGAAGCTTTCTTT	CASSLWGERRTEAFF
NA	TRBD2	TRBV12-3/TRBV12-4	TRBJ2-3	TGTGCCAGCAGTTTATTTGCTAGCGGGGGGGAAGAGACCCAGTATTTC	CASSLFASGGEETQYF
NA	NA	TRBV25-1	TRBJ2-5	TGTGCCAGCAGTGAATGGTCCTGGTCGTCGGGAGAGACCCAGTACTTC	CASSEWSWSSGETQYF
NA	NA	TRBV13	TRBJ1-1	TGTGCCAGCAGCCCGAGCGGGACACGGCCGGGGGAAGCTTTCTTT	CASSPSGTRPGEAFF
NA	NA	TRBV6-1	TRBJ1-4	TGTGCCAGCAGTGAAACAGGGAGGACTAATGAAAAACTGTTTTTT	CASSETGRTNEKLFF
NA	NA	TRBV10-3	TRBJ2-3	TGTGCCATTGACACCACGGACAGCACAGATACGCAGTATTTT	CAIDTTDSTDTQYF
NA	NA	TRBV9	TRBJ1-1	TGTGCCAGCAGCGTAGAGTGGGGGAACACTGAAGCTTTCTTT	CASSVEWGNTEAFF
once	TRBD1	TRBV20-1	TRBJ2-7	TGCAGTGCTACACACAGGGGATCCTACGAGCAGTACTTC	CSATHRGSYEQYF
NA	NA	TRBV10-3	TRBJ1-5	TGTGCCATCTCGCCGGGGGCTCAGCCCCAGCATTTT	CAISPGAQPQHF
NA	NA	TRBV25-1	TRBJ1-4	TGTGCCAGCAGTGCAGAGCCGGGACTAGCAAAACTGTTTTTT	CASSAEPGLAKLFF
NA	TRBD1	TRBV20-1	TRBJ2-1	TGCAGTGCTAGAGCCGGGACAGGGGCCTACAATGAGCAGTTCTTC	CSARAGTGAYNEQFF
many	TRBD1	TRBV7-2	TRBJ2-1	TGTGCCAGCAGCTCAGGACAGGGCTCCTACAATGAGCAGTTCTTC	CASSSGQGSYNEQFF
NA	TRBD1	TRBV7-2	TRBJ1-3	TGTGCCAGCAGCGTGGACAGGGCTGGAAACACCATATATTTT	CASSVDRAGNTIYF
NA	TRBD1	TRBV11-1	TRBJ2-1	TGTGCCAGCAGCTTAGAAGGACAGGGCTATAGCTCCTACAATGAGCAGTTCTTC	CASSLEGQGYSSYNEQFF
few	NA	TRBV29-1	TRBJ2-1	TGCAGCGTTGAAGGCCTCTTAACAGGGCCTAATTCCTACAATGAGCAGTTCTTC	CSVEGLLTGPNSYNEQFF
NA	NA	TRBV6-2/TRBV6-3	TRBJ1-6	TGTGCCAGCAGGAATGGACAGAATTCACCCCTCCACTTT	CASRNGQNSPLHF